These T cell receptor beta chains were read from a single sample in a study of T cell repertoires in cytomegalovirus infection. Each CDR3 protein gets one entry after TCRdb re-called the reads with MiXCR. The table records about 900,000 distinct CDR3 sequences, 31% of them present only once. Their antigens remain unidentified. The sequenced sample was cultured CD8+ T cells from PBMCs, obtained from culture after CMV antigen stimulation. Source of these receptors: a human donor in good health (CMV status not recorded). Some clones in this sample may be carry-over from other donors' samples. The CDR3 runs from the conserved cysteine through the conserved F or W. A D gene is named only where the DNA matches it firmly. Clone size is stated in some rows and not others, as once, few, many or a class when expanded.

V gene: TRBV6-1
D gene: -
clone size: few
J gene: TRBJ2-7
CDR3 protein: CASSRTTYEQYF
CDR3 DNA: TGTGCCAGCAGTCGGACCACCTACGAGCAGTACTTC

V gene: TRBV6-1
D gene: -
clone size: many
J gene: TRBJ1-1
CDR3 protein: CASRRGDTEAFF
CDR3 DNA: TGTGCCTCTCGAAGGGGAGACACTGAAGCTTTCTTT

V gene: TRBV12-5
D gene: -
clone size: -
J gene: TRBJ1-2
CDR3 protein: CASSLVLGDKSFPNYGYTF
CDR3 DNA: TGTGCTAGTAGTTTGGTACTGGGGGACAAGTCTTTCCCAAACTATGGCTACACCTTC

V gene: TRBV5-1
D gene: -
clone size: -
J gene: TRBJ2-3
CDR3 protein: CASSFRADSTDTQYF
CDR3 DNA: TGCGCCAGCAGCTTCCGGGCAGACAGCACAGATACGCAGTATTTT

V gene: TRBV4-1
D gene: TRBD1
clone size: few
J gene: TRBJ2-1
CDR3 protein: CASTQTGTNEQFF
CDR3 DNA: TGCGCCAGCACCCAGACAGGGACCAATGAGCAGTTCTTC

V gene: TRBV7-6
D gene: TRBD1
clone size: many
J gene: TRBJ2-1
CDR3 protein: CASSGQGLHNEQFF
CDR3 DNA: TGTGCCAGCTCCGGACAGGGTTTGCACAATGAGCAGTTCTTC

V gene: TRBV12-3/TRBV12-4
D gene: -
clone size: -
J gene: TRBJ2-3
CDR3 protein: CASTDPTDTQYF
CDR3 DNA: TGTGCCAGCACCGACCCCACAGATACGCAGTATTTT

V gene: TRBV24-1
D gene: -
clone size: few
J gene: TRBJ2-2
CDR3 protein: CATSDLQVTANTGELFF
CDR3 DNA: TGTGCCACCAGTGATTTGCAGGTAACAGCGAACACCGGGGAGCTGTTTTTT

V gene: TRBV6-1
D gene: -
clone size: -
J gene: TRBJ2-5
CDR3 protein: CASSSEPGRWIETQYF
CDR3 DNA: TGTGCCAGCAGTTCAGAGCCGGGGCGTTGGATTGAGACCCAGTACTTC

V gene: TRBV28
D gene: -
clone size: -
J gene: TRBJ1-1
CDR3 protein: CASTNGGDTEAFF
CDR3 DNA: TGTGCCAGCACCAATGGAGGGGACACTGAAGCTTTCTTT

V gene: TRBV2
D gene: -
clone size: -
J gene: TRBJ2-2
CDR3 protein: CAGLAGSGELFF
CDR3 DNA: TGTGCCGGCCTGGCAGGGTCCGGGGAGCTGTTTTTT

V gene: TRBV27
D gene: TRBD1
clone size: -
J gene: TRBJ2-3
CDR3 protein: CASSLNDRGYRRDTQYF
CDR3 DNA: TGTGCCAGCAGTTTAAATGACAGGGGGTACCGCAGGGATACGCAGTATTTT

V gene: TRBV19
D gene: TRBD1
clone size: -
J gene: TRBJ1-5
CDR3 protein: CASISGQGYTRGNQPQHF
CDR3 DNA: TGTGCCAGTATTTCGGGACAGGGGTACACTAGAGGCAATCAGCCCCAGCATTTT

V gene: TRBV27
D gene: -
clone size: -
J gene: TRBJ1-1
CDR3 protein: CASSFFAGGRVEAFF
CDR3 DNA: TGTGCCAGCAGTTTCTTTGCGGGGGGAAGGGTTGAAGCTTTCTTT

V gene: TRBV6-1
D gene: -
clone size: many
J gene: TRBJ2-1
CDR3 protein: CASKGIWDPPDNEQFF
CDR3 DNA: TGTGCCAGCAAAGGAATCTGGGACCCTCCAGACAATGAGCAGTTCTTC

V gene: TRBV27
D gene: -
clone size: -
J gene: TRBJ1-2
CDR3 protein: CASSTDGVGVSYTF
CDR3 DNA: TGTGCCAGCAGCACCGACGGTGTGGGGGTCTCATACACCTTC

V gene: TRBV12-3/TRBV12-4
D gene: -
clone size: few
J gene: TRBJ1-1
CDR3 protein: CASSLVPTIMNTEAFF
CDR3 DNA: TGTGCCAGCAGTTTAGTCCCCACTATCATGAACACTGAAGCTTTCTTT